This TCR beta chain originates from a study of CD8 T cells in Susac syndrome (dated by TCRdb to the late 2010s). Background for the entire study: Whether CD8+ T cell activation and differentiation in Susac syndrome was antigen driven was tested using repertoire sequencing.

Peripheral blood CD8+ and CD4+ T cells from healthy donors, Susac syndrome patients and multiple sclerosis patients were profiled by high-throughput TCR beta sequencing. Healthy donors were included as age- and sex-matched controls. Bulk CD8+ and CD4+ T cells were purified by magnetic negative isolation, whereas CD8+ TEMRA cells were enriched by FACS. Blood was collected in EDTA tubes and processed within 24 hours, with PBMCs isolated through density gradient centrifugation. PBMCs intended for TCR sequencing were frozen in liquid nitrogen and were later thawed in a 37 degrees C water bath. A purity of at least 90% was achieved for sorted or isolated CD4+, CD8+ and CD8+ TEMRA cells. Remarks on this clonotype: Its recognized antigen is unknown. The record has no base qualities; no much larger clone is one base away.

RNA was extracted using the RNeasy kit, and roughly 0.5 to 1 microgram was reverse transcribed with random hexamers. The immunoSEQ multiplex PCR assay, which covers 54 Vbeta and 13 Jbeta segments, was used to amplify TCR beta CDR3 regions. PCR amplification bias was corrected using a synthetic template baseline for primer optimization and computational correction. Processing in the source paper ran as follows. Reads were annotated to V, D and J genes per IMGT and analyzed with immunoSEQ Analyzer, keeping only productive sequences. To calculate clonality, Shannon entropy was normalized by log2 of the number of productive unique sequences and then subtracted from one. Public and private clones were assessed among the 100 most prevalent clones of each patient and control. Clones were defined as Susac-specific when absent from the healthy and MS cohorts, from fewer than 1,300 published viral clones and from other ImmuneACCESS disease sequences. TCRdb's own reprocessing of the public reads used fastp at Q25 and MiXCR and kept productive beta chains. CDR3 protein duplicates are merged, each entry listing the most common genes and DNA. V and J calls and clone size were set by TCRdb, not the authors. In all, the sample holds roughly 200,000 distinct CDR3 sequences, and about 95% of those were seen once. The ten largest clones capture more than 0.1% of the sample.

Points the paper makes about the study in general: The number of individuals in the TCR sequencing and HLA analysis was acknowledged as relatively small.

The germline V gene yields SGHTA for CDR1 and FQGNSA for CDR2. The CDR3, from cysteine to phenylalanine, totals 15 residues. Only the CDR3 part of the read is kept: 45 bases, read in frame from the first base. V and J lose 1 base and 8 bases, and a span of 15 bases separates them. The rearrangement combines TRBV7-2 with TRBJ2-1; the D gene is unclear. Material: CD4+ T cells from PBMCs. This TCR was recovered from a human donor in good health. The DNA is TGTGCCAGCAGCTTAGTCGACTCACCGATCGATGAGCAGTTCTTC. The resulting protein is CASSLVDSPIDEQFF.